The 16 T cell receptor beta chains below all came from one sample that was sequenced in a study of blood T cell repertoires in COVID-19. Clones were sequenced by immunoSEQ multiplex PCR, and TCRdb holds only the in-frame ones, with some missing. The sample gives approximately 150,000 clones, approximately 89% of which show up once; around 1.5% is in the top ten. Sequencing was performed on peripheral blood. The receptors were gathered from a human donor in a cohort sampled during active COVID-19.

The chain recombines TRBV10-3 with TRBJ1-6; TRBD1 might be the D (6 bases). Germline values: CDR1 ENHRY, CDR2 SYGVKD. V was shortened by 3 bases and J by 0 bases, with 9 bases between the two germline ends. CDR3 size: 16 residues. In DNA, the CDR3 is TGTGCCATCAGTGACTTGGACAGCTCCTATAATTCACCCCTCCACTTT. Translation: CAISDLDSSYNSPLHF.

This clone was counted between two and nine times. In DNA form, the CDR3 reads TGTGCCAGCAGCCCTCCCGGGGGGGTTGTTGAAAAACTGTTTTTT. The encoded protein is CASSPPGGVVEKLFF. The rearrangement joins TRBV6-6 to TRBJ1-4, with D tentatively TRBD1 (5 bases). This CDR3 has 15 residues. Germline CDR1 reads MNHNY; CDR2 reads SVGAGI (reference sequence). V gave up 6 bases and J gave up 7 bases, with 18 bases separating them.

The chain employs TRBV6-1 and TRBJ1-2; tentative D call: TRBD1 (5 bases). With 1 base removed from V and 4 bases from J, the gap between germline ends came to 13 bases. Germline V gene data show CDR1 as MNHNS and CDR2 as SASEGT. The CDR3 loop spans 15 amino acids. CDR3 nucleotide sequence: TGTGCCAGCAGTGAAGGCCCCCTGGGGCTCTATGGCTACACCTTC. It encodes CASSEGPLGLYGYTF.

The V and J genes are TRBV19 and TRBJ2-2; weak D call: TRBD2 (6 bases). The CDR3 contains 13 residues. V was trimmed by 4 bases and J by 4 bases, leaving 7 bases between them. Looked up from germline, CDR1 is LNHDA and CDR2 is SQIVND (reference sequence). CDR3 region: CASSSGVTGELFF. The CDR3 DNA follows: TGTGCCAGTAGTAGCGGGGTCACCGGGGAGCTGTTTTTT. Looking up the rest from reference TRBV19 and TRBJ2-2 gives the full variable domain: DGGITQSPKYLFRKEGQNVTLSCEQNLNHDAMYWYRQDPGQGLRLIYYSQIVNDFQKGDIAEGYSVSREKKESFPLTVTSAQKNPTAFYLCASSSGVTGELFFGEGSRLTVL.

The genes are TRBV7-3 and TRBJ1-6, with 7 bases lining up with TRBD1. CDR1 is SGHTA, CDR2 FQGTGA, per germline. This CDR3 region has 15 residues. V shed 5 bases and J 6 bases; nucleotides not matched to a gene: 7. In DNA, the CDR3 is TGTGCCAGCAGCCCGGGGACAGTCCTTAATTCACCCCTCCACTTT. Protein: CASSPGTVLNSPLHF.

The V and J genes are TRBV21-1 and TRBJ2-1; the D call of TRBD1 is as the table states it, not checked on the DNA. TRBV21-1 is recorded as a pseudogene. CDR3 length equals 16 residues. CDR3 loop: CASSPGRQGACNEQFF. In DNA form, the CDR3 reads TGTGCCAGCAGCCCTGGCCGACAGGGGGCGTGCAATGAGCAGTTCTTC.

V usage is TRBV28 and J usage is TRBJ2-1; D ambiguous. The CDR3 totals 12 residues. In germline, CDR1 is MDHEN, CDR2 SYDVKM. Trimming stripped 0 bases from V and 7 bases from J, with 4 bases between. The CDR3 region is CASSLWRNEQFF. CDR3 nucleotide sequence: TGTGCCAGCAGTTTATGGCGGAATGAGCAGTTCTTC. Filled out from reference TRBV28 and TRBJ2-1, the complete variable domain reads DVKVTQSSRYLVKRTGEKVFLECVQDMDHENMFWYRQDPGLGLRLIYFSYDVKMKEKGDIPEGYSVSREKKERFSLILESASTNQTSMYLCASSLWRNEQFFGPGTRLTVL.

Only one count was recorded for this clone. The genes are TRBV30 and TRBJ2-7; 10 nucleotides align to TRBD1. The trim removed 0 bases at V and 2 bases at J, leaving 7 bases unmatched. CDR3 length: 16 residues. Germline lookup yields CDR1 GTSNPN and CDR2 SVGIG (reference sequence). CDR3 protein: CAWSVPRTGGTYEQYF. The CDR3, as DNA: TGTGCCTGGAGTGTACCTCGGACAGGGGGAACCTACGAGCAGTACTTC.

The table lists this clone with a count of one. The chain recombines TRBV9 with TRBJ1-4, with D unclear. V lost 0 bases and J 6 bases, leaving 15 bases between the germline ends. This CDR3 spans 16 amino acids. Per germline, CDR1 SGDLS and CDR2 YYNGEE. The CDR3 region is CASSVGGRAFDEKLFF. The CDR3 DNA is TGTGCCAGCAGCGTAGGTGGGAGGGCTTTCGATGAAAAACTGTTTTTT.

Here the CDR3 reads CASRRIGFMNTEAFF. The CDR3 coding sequence is TGCGCCAGCAGGAGGATTGGATTTATGAACACTGAAGCTTTCTTT. This rearrangement joins TRBV5-1 to TRBJ1-1; D call uncertain. The CDR3 is 15 amino acids. Trimming stripped 5 bases from V and 0 bases from J, with 14 bases between. Germline loops: CDR1 SGHRS, CDR2 YFSETQ.

V gene TRBV4-2 combines with J gene TRBJ2-7, with D tentatively TRBD2 (7 bases). The CDR3 is 17 amino acids. V lost 4 bases, J lost 4 bases, and 23 bases lay in between. CDR1 is LGHNA, CDR2 YNFKEQ, per germline. In DNA, the CDR3 is TGTGCCAGCAGCCCCCGTTTATTACTGGGGGGGGCATACGAGCAGTACTTC. Translation gives CASSPRLLLGGAYEQYF.

The chain couples TRBV7-3 to TRBJ1-2, with a weak D call TRBD1 (6 bases). Germline values: CDR1 SGHTA, CDR2 FQGTGA. This CDR3 is built from 14 residues. V lost 3 bases and J lost 3, with 11 bases in between. CDR3 DNA sequence: TGTGCCAGCAGCTTGTCAGGGGCCGACTATGGCTACACCTTC. Its translation is CASSLSGADYGYTF.

The chain couples TRBV9 to TRBJ2-1, with D maybe TRBD2 (5 bases). The CDR3 sequence is 14 residues long. Germline V gives CDR1 SGDLS, CDR2 YYNGEE. Trimming cost V 4 bases and J 3 bases, with 11 bases left between them. CDR3 in DNA: TGTGCCAGCAGCCCTCGCCGGGACTACAATGAGCAGTTCTTC. The encoded protein is CASSPRRDYNEQFF.

This clone has more than one count but fewer than ten. The J gene is TRBJ1-2, the V gene TRBV2; D possibly corresponds to TRBD1 (6 bases). The CDR3 length is 12 residues. Trimming shortened V by 8 bases and J by 0 bases, and 7 bases separated the two germline ends. Germline V CDR1 and CDR2: SNHLY, FYNNEI. CDR3 loop: CASGQTNYGYTF. CDR3 DNA: TGTGCCAGCGGACAGACTAACTATGGCTACACCTTC. The variable domain in full, completed from reference TRBV2 and TRBJ1-2, reads EPEVTQTPSHQVTQMGQEVILRCVPISNHLYFYWYRQILGQKVEFLVSFYNNEISEKSEIFDDQFSVERPDGSNFTLKIRSTKLEDSAMYFCASGQTNYGYTFGSGTRLTVV.

The genes are TRBV5-1 and TRBJ2-2; D uncertain. The V end was cut by 7 bases, the J end by 0 bases, with 10 bases between. This CDR3 contains 14 residues. CDR1 is SGHRS and CDR2 is YFSETQ in the germline V gene. The CDR3 here is CASEVIPNTGELFF. CDR3 in DNA: TGCGCCAGCGAGGTTATACCGAACACCGGGGAGCTGTTTTTT.

The rearrangement uses TRBV7-8 and TRBJ1-3, with a possible D match to TRBD1 (5 bases). The CDR3 consists of 16 residues. From germline, CDR1 is SGHVS and CDR2 FQNEAQ. Trimming took 3 bases from V and 4 from J, leaving 16 bases between them. The CDR3 DNA reads TGTGCCAGCAGCTTCAAGACAGTAACCGACGGAAACACCATATATTTT. Translated: CASSFKTVTDGNTIYF.